This T cell receptor beta chain was obtained from a study of blood T cells in healthy people across ages. The CDR3 covers 15 residues. After removal of 4 bases from V and 5 bases from J, the junction contained 9 bases not matched to a gene. Combining a sample-barcoded 5' primer with a J-beta primer mix, a second PCR ran for roughly 7 to 12 cycles. Each cDNA was tagged by a template-switch adaptor containing 12 random nucleotides. From the 5' RACE reads, TCRdb called clonotypes with MiXCR, one entry per CDR3 protein. The sample contains over 1.5 million distinct CDR3 sequences, 49% of which appear only once.

This rearrangement joins TRBV12-3 or TRBV12-4 to TRBJ2-5; 8 bases match TRBD1. The clonotype was recovered from a woman aged 35 to 49 in good health. Sequenced: blood. Here the CDR3 reads CASSSNRGRRETQYF. CDR3 in DNA: TGTGCCAGCAGTTCCAACAGGGGGAGAAGGGAGACCCAGTACTTC.